This TCR beta chain was retrieved from a study of T-cell memory formation after mild COVID-19. Study conclusions and caveats: Confirmation of SARS-CoV-2 specificity was lacking for second-wave clones peaking day 37. Contracting clones, day 15 to 85, had balanced CD4/CD8, and later expanders favored CD4+.

The germline V gene encodes CDR1 SGHTA and CDR2 FQGTGA. The CDR3 sequence is 13 residues long. Trimming removed 6 bases from V and 1 base from J, with 9 bases in between. Turning to this clonotype: Its specificity is unknown.

TCRalpha and TCRbeta libraries used 5'RACE with constant-segment primers and UMIs. TCRdb called the 5' RACE reads again in MiXCR, with one record for every CDR3 protein. The sample carries over 70,000 distinct CDR3 sequences, over 12% recorded once. This TCR was recovered from a man aged 18 to 35 who had mild COVID-19 (a few samples of this study predate the infection). Cell type and time point are not known. The rearrangement links TRBV7-3 to TRBJ2-5, with a tentative D call TRBD2 (6 bases). Sequences were obtained from PBMCs or a T cell subset sorted from them (not recorded which). In DNA form, the CDR3 reads TGTGCCAGCAGTCAGGGAGGCCAAGAGACCCAGTACTTC. This sequence encodes CASSQGGQETQYF.